These 15 T cell receptor beta chains originate from one sample sequenced in a study of beta chain features in type 1 diabetes. Sequencing targeted expressed TCRB transcripts, as all isolated RNA had been reverse transcribed. The method was immunoSEQ multiplex PCR; TCRdb's version includes in-frame clones alone and lacks a portion of them. The sample holds some 330,000 clones; approximately 10% are singletons and the top ten take roughly 0.016%. Specimen: naive CD4+ T cells from blood. The receptors come from a woman aged 25 to 39 in good health.

The sample holds a few counts of this clone. The chain uses TRBV15 and TRBJ2-3; 7 bases line up with TRBD2. CDR1 is LNHNV and CDR2 is YYDKDF in the germline V gene (reference sequence). This CDR3 has 15 amino acids. V lost 0 bases and J lost 1; bases outside the gene matches: 1. The CDR3 sequence: CATSRDLAGTDTQYF. Here the CDR3 DNA reads TGTGCCACCAGCAGAGACCTAGCGGGCACAGATACGCAGTATTTT.

This clone was found a few times. V usage is TRBV4-3 and J usage is TRBJ1-1; TRBD1 might be the D (5 bases). The germline V gene has CDR1 LGHNA and CDR2 YSLEER. The ends were cut back, 4 bases at V and 2 bases at J, with 17 bases in the middle. The CDR3 is 16 amino acids. The CDR3 loop reads CASSPRAGGINTEAFF. The CDR3 DNA reads as TGCGCCAGCAGCCCACGGGCCGGGGGGATCAACACTGAAGCTTTCTTT.

The J gene is TRBJ2-6, the V gene TRBV7-3; 11 bases match TRBD2. The length of the CDR3 is 18 residues. Germline V lookup: CDR1 SGHTA, CDR2 FQGTGA. Trimming cost V 5 bases and J 0 bases; bases outside gene matches: 6. CDR3 bases: TGTGCCAGCAGCCCGACTAGCGGGGTGAGCTCTGGGGCCAACGTCCTGACTTTC. Translating it yields CASSPTSGVSSGANVLTF.

This clone was observed a few times. The chain employs TRBV28 and TRBJ2-5, with a possible D match to TRBD2 (5 bases). Germline V lookup: CDR1 MDHEN, CDR2 SYDVKM. This CDR3 has 12 amino acids. V was clipped by 8 bases and J by 2 bases, with 9 bases between them. The CDR3 DNA is TGTGCCAGCGCTCGGAGGCAAGAGACCCAGTACTTC. Translation: CASARRQETQYF.

The chain joins TRBV27 to TRBJ2-6; TRBD1 matches 10 bases. Germline CDR1 and CDR2: MNHEY and SMNVEV (reference sequence). V was pared by 4 bases and J by 0 bases, with 6 bases of the junction left unmatched. The CDR3 extends over 18 amino acids. The CDR3 region is CASSSGQGTSSGANVLTF. Here the CDR3 DNA reads TGTGCCAGCAGTTCGGGACAGGGGACGAGCTCTGGGGCCAACGTCCTGACTTTC.

CDR3 sequence reads: CAWSGLAGAADEQYF. As DNA, the CDR3 is TGTGCCTGGAGTGGACTAGCGGGAGCGGCGGACGAGCAGTACTTC. The J gene is TRBJ2-7, the V gene TRBV30, with 12 bases lining up with TRBD2. In germline, CDR1 is GTSNPN, CDR2 SVGIG (reference sequence). CDR3 length equals 15 residues. V dropped 1 base and J dropped 5; count of bases not matched to a gene: 6.

This clone was seen a few times. The J gene is TRBJ1-1, the V gene TRBV30, with D hard to call. The CDR3 is made up of 12 amino acids. Germline V gene data show CDR1 as GTSNPN and CDR2 as SVGIG (reference sequence). Trimming stripped 2 bases from V and 6 bases from J, with 10 bases between. The CDR3 is CAWSTVAPEAFF. CDR3 nucleotide sequence: TGTGCCTGGAGTACGGTTGCGCCTGAAGCTTTCTTT.

This clone was detected only a few times. The chain employs TRBV28 and TRBJ1-4, with D possibly matching TRBD1 (5 bases). The CDR3 spans 14 residues. Germline V CDR1 and CDR2: MDHEN, SYDVKM. The V gene lost 3 bases and the J gene lost 7 bases, with 12 bases spanning the gap. As DNA, the CDR3 is TGTGCCAGCAGTTTTGTTTCGGGGGGTGAAAAACTGTTTTTT. It translates to CASSFVSGGEKLFF.

The chain has TRBV14 and TRBJ2-1; 9 bases agree with TRBD2. The CDR3 length is 15 residues. V lost 4 bases and J lost 5; bases outside the gene matches: 6. CDR1 and CDR2 from the germline V gene are SGHDN and FVKESK. The CDR3 sequence: CASSLRLADNNEQFF. CDR3 nucleotide sequence: TGTGCCAGCAGCCTTAGACTAGCGGACAACAATGAGCAGTTCTTC. The full variable domain, with the rest looked up from reference TRBV14 and TRBJ2-1, is EAGVTQFPSHSVIEKGQTVTLRCDPISGHDNLYWYRRVMGKEIKFLLHFVKESKQDESGMPNNRFLAERTGGTYSTLKVQPAELEDSGVYFCASSLRLADNNEQFFGPGTRLTVL.

This clone was observed a handful of times. In DNA, the CDR3 is TGTGCCAGCAGCCGGGGTGGGGCCGGGGGATACAATGAGCAGTTCTTC. Protein sequence: CASSRGGAGGYNEQFF. This chain joins TRBV7-3 and TRBJ2-1; possible D gene TRBD2, 6 bases. The CDR3 totals 16 residues. The germline V gene has CDR1 SGHTA and CDR2 FQGTGA. V was clipped by 5 bases and J by 4 bases, with 18 bases between them. Using reference TRBV7-3 and TRBJ2-1 for the parts outside the CDR3, the full variable domain is GAGVSQTPSNKVTEKGKYVELRCDPISGHTALYWYRQSLGQGPEFLIYFQGTGAADDSGLPNDRFFAVRPEGSVSTLKIQRTERGDSAVYLCASSRGGAGGYNEQFFGPGTRLTVL.

A few counts support this clone. The CDR3 bases are TGCGCCAGCAGCTGGTCTAGCGGGAGTAAGGGTGAGCAGTTCTTC. Encoded protein: CASSWSSGSKGEQFF. The chain uses TRBV5-1 and TRBJ2-1, with 10 bases aligning to TRBD2. In germline, CDR1 is SGHRS, CDR2 YFSETQ. The CDR3 has 15 amino acids. Losses at the gene ends were 3 bases for V and 9 bases for J; bases not matched to a gene: 9.

In this sample, this clone turned up many times. CDR3 amino acids: CATSRDPPAGSLNEQFF. The CDR3 bases are TGTGCCACCAGCAGAGACCCCCCCGCGGGGAGTCTAAATGAGCAGTTCTTC. The chain employs TRBV15 and TRBJ2-1, with D perhaps matching TRBD2 (6 bases). The CDR3 totals 17 residues. Trimming shortened V by 0 bases and J by 7 bases, and 19 bases separated the two germline ends. Per germline, CDR1 LNHNV and CDR2 YYDKDF (reference sequence).

J is TRBJ2-3 and V is TRBV4-1, with TRBD2 matching 11 bases. CDR1 and CDR2 (germline): MGHRA, YSYEKL. V was pared by 4 bases and J by 2 bases, with 5 bases of the junction left unmatched. The CDR3 is 16 amino acids. CDR3: CASSRGLAENTDTQYF. The DNA for the CDR3 is TGCGCCAGCAGCCGGGGACTAGCGGAAAACACAGATACGCAGTATTTT.

This clone was picked up a small number of times. The rearrangement uses TRBV6-6 and TRBJ2-5; D possibly corresponds to TRBD1 (6 bases). CDR1 and CDR2 (germline): MNHNY, SVGAGI (reference sequence). The CDR3 totals 16 residues. V was trimmed by 6 bases and J by 2 bases, leaving 19 bases between them. The CDR3 sequence is CASSHLTGTLQETQYF. CDR3 bases: TGTGCCAGCAGCCACCTCACGGGGACACTGCAAGAGACCCAGTACTTC.

A few counts support this clone. This sample also contains other DNA sequences that code for the same CDR3. This chain links TRBV9 with TRBJ2-1; 10 bases are a match to TRBD2. The V and J ends lost 4 bases and 0 bases, in that order; junction bases with no gene match: 4. The CDR3 consists of 16 residues. Per the germline V gene, CDR1 is SGDLS and CDR2 is YYNGEE. CDR3 bases: TGTGCCAGCAGCCTCACTAGCGGGGTCTCCTACAATGAGCAGTTCTTC. As protein: CASSLTSGVSYNEQFF.